This T cell receptor beta chain is from a study of radiation and T cells in renal cell carcinoma. Sequencing used immunoSEQ multiplex PCR; TCRdb keeps in-frame clones, though not all of them. The table has tens of thousands of clones, over 75% seen once. This CDR3 is built from 19 residues. Time point here: baseline pretreatment blood. Stated treatment: 15 Gy SBRT to primary tumor, nephrectomy 4 weeks later. This TCR came from a man in his sixties with renal cell carcinoma. Source: blood, taken from a patient whose treatment included radiotherapy and nephrectomy. The genes are TRBV21-1 and TRBJ2-5; TRBD2, the table's D call, was not compared with the DNA. TRBV21-1 is labeled a pseudogene. The CDR3 region has the DNA TGTGCCAGCAGCAAAGCTGGGACTAGCGGGAGTAGGGTGGGAGAGACCCAGTACTTC. Protein sequence: CASSKAGTSGSRVGETQYF.